This T cell receptor (beta chain) was sequenced for a study of T cell clonality in common variable immunodeficiency (dated by TCRdb to about 2015). What the research found in general, with its limitations: Healthy controls shared more TCRbeta clones with each other than CVID subjects shared among themselves (p < 0.0001). CVID TCRbeta sequences reportedly showed fewer deletions and N-nucleotide insertions and lacked highly modified clones with 13 or more V deletions. According to the authors, figuring out what caused the increased clonality in CVID would require sequencing the repertoires of T cell subpopulations. Despite equal DNA input, controls averaged around 80,000 unique sequences per sample versus around 30,000 in CVID samples. Compared with healthy controls, CVID subjects showed increased TCRbeta clonality (t-test p = 0.018), a feature most characteristic of about a third of subjects. Correlations between repertoire features and clinical complications were limited by patient heterogeneity within the CVID cohort.

Most CVID patients and most healthy controls were of Caucasian heritage. From each donor, about 4.5 to 9 ml of heparinized peripheral whole blood was collected. TCRbeta CDR3 repertoires were sequenced from genomic DNA of adults with common variable immune deficiency (CVID) and healthy adult controls. The control group was made up of around 22 healthy adult volunteers (10 male and roughly twelve female) whose ages ranged from roughly 20 to 75 years, with a mean age of approximately 37. To isolate peripheral blood mononuclear cells, diluted blood was subjected to density centrifugation over Hypaque 1077 or Ficoll-Paque. Unsorted mononuclear cells served as the source of genomic DNA, which was extracted either by Qiagen column purification or by a centrifugation-based method. Sequences GTSNPN (CDR1) and SVGIG (CDR2) are obtained from the germline V gene (reference sequence). At the junction V is shortened by 5 bases and J by 3 bases, with 7 bases in between. The CDR3 measures 12 amino acids from cysteine to phenylalanine. Shown are 27 bases from within the CDR3, in frame from base 1.

For sequencing input, CVID and control samples contributed equivalent amounts of genomic DNA. For every sample, a 60 bp segment covering the rearranged TCRbeta CDR3 region was amplified and then sequenced. The immunoSEQ assay, a bias-corrected multiplex PCR with high-throughput sequencing, was employed for TCRbeta amplification. The authors processed their data as follows. Every unique nucleotide sequence was considered a clone and was annotated with V, D and J genes, copy number and frequency. Sequences were labeled productive if in frame, and non-productive if out of frame or containing stop codons. As previously described, Shannon's entropy was used to calculate clonality. The predicted amino acid sequences of productive clones were used to derive the mean CDR3 Kyte-Doolittle hydropathy. Scaled V gene usage was hierarchically clustered using Manhattan distance and complete linkage with the R hclust function. Sharing of clones by CDR3 amino acid sequence was evaluated through resampling of 12 repertoires per group over 100 rounds. The repertoires were searched for about 68 published EBV-specific TCRbeta sequences and roughly 250 published CMV-specific TCRbeta sequences. Two CVID samples that yielded fewer than 10,000 sequences were excluded from the analysis, so 42 CVID repertoires were retained. TCRdb stores this immuneACCESS table with in-frame sequences only. Part of the clones is absent; in the studies checked, under half of the shortfall reflects unresolved V genes, and no reason is known for the rest. V and J calls and clone size are copied from that table; D and trimming were computed from the DNA. The sample records tens of thousands of clones, none occurring a single time. The ten most abundant clones make up approximately 1.5% of the sample.

This clone was seen ten or more times. Its binding antigen is unknown. The read gets to within 3 residues of the CDR3 end, and the germline J gene fills in the rest. The chain employs TRBV30 and TRBJ2-2; the D gene remains uncertain. The sample consisted of peripheral blood mononuclear cells. This TCR came from a person aged 18 to 75 in good health. The CDR3 amino acid sequence is: CAWAEHTGELFF. Incomplete CDR3 DNA: TGTGCCTGGGCGGAACACACCGGGGAG.